The rows below give T cell receptor beta chains drawn from one sample of a study of blood T cell repertoires in COVID-19. Repertoires were generated with immunoSEQ multiplex PCR, while TCRdb's copy carries only in-frame clones and drops some. The sample lists roughly 230,000 clones, 90% occurring once. Sequenced input: peripheral blood. These receptors were collected from a woman aged 60-75 years with COVID-19, enrolled during active disease. Each CDR3 is given with its conserved first and last residue. Each record gives: D gene, V gene, J gene, clone size, CDR3 protein, CDR3 DNA. The D gene is left open where the match is weak. Clone size is given for some rows only: seen once, a few or many times, or a class if the clone is expanded.

NA	TRBV27	TRBJ2-3	NA	CASSPWEFTDTQYF	TGTGCCAGCAGTCCCTGGGAGTTCACAGATACGCAGTATTTT
NA	TRBV5-1	TRBJ1-6	NA	CANSLVGDYNSPLHF	TGCGCCAACAGCTTGGTCGGGGATTATAATTCACCCCTCCACTTT
NA	TRBV6-5	TRBJ1-2	NA	CASSYPPDGYTF	TGTGCCAGCAGTTACCCCCCGGATGGCTACACCTTC
TRBD1	TRBV19	TRBJ1-5	NA	CASSIGGTGGEMQPQHF	TGTGCCAGTAGTATTGGAGGAACAGGGGGCGAGATGCAGCCCCAGCATTTT
NA	TRBV11-2	TRBJ1-3	NA	CASSLVDTIYF	TGTGCCAGCAGCTTAGTAGACACCATATATTTT
TRBD1	TRBV12-5	TRBJ1-2	NA	CASGFRTGGSNYGYTF	TGTGCTAGTGGTTTCCGTACAGGGGGGAGTAACTATGGCTACACCTTC
TRBD1	TRBV11-2	TRBJ1-1	NA	CASSLDTRDRGPRAFF	TGTGCCAGCAGCTTGGATACCCGGGACAGGGGGCCAAGGGCTTTCTTT
NA	TRBV11-2	TRBJ1-2	NA	CASSFSGDGNYGYTF	TGTGCCAGCAGCTTTTCGGGGGACGGAAACTATGGCTACACCTTC
TRBD1	TRBV9	TRBJ1-2	NA	CASSVGDRANYGYTF	TGTGCCAGCAGCGTAGGCGACAGGGCAAACTATGGCTACACCTTC
NA	TRBV12-3/TRBV12-4	TRBJ1-2	NA	CASSFPGADGYTF	TGTGCCAGCAGTTTTCCAGGGGCGGATGGCTACACCTTC
NA	TRBV4-3	TRBJ2-7	NA	CASSQGAGEQYF	TGCGCCAGCAGCCAAGGAGCGGGCGAGCAGTACTTC
NA	TRBV2	TRBJ1-2	NA	CASSTRQDSNYGYTF	TGTGCCAGCAGTACTCGACAGGACTCTAACTATGGCTACACCTTC
NA	TRBV27	TRBJ1-1	few	CASSQRTANTEAFF	TGTGCCAGCAGTCAGAGGACAGCGAACACTGAAGCTTTCTTT
NA	TRBV29-1	TRBJ1-2	NA	CSVEDLEQINYGYTF	TGCAGCGTTGAAGATCTCGAACAGATAAACTATGGCTACACCTTC
NA	TRBV19	TRBJ2-1	few	CASSIGGALKEQFF	TGTGCCAGTAGTATAGGTGGGGCCCTAAAGGAGCAGTTCTTC
TRBD1	TRBV27	TRBJ1-5	NA	CASSWTGVQPQHF	TGTGCCAGCAGCTGGACAGGGGTGCAGCCCCAGCATTTT
TRBD2	TRBV7-2	TRBJ2-3	NA	CASSLGGGAGTDTQYF	TGTGCCAGCAGCTTAGGGGGAGGGGCGGGGACAGATACGCAGTATTTT